These 24 T cell receptor beta chains came from one sample sequenced in a study of blood T cell repertoires in COVID-19. Data came from immunoSEQ multiplex PCR; TCRdb stores just in-frame clones and leaves some out. The sample carries some 250,000 clones, approximately 85% recorded once. Sequencing was performed on peripheral blood. Source of these receptors: a woman in her twenties or thirties with acute or convalescent COVID-19.

The chain uses TRBV10-2 and TRBJ2-7; 8 nucleotides match TRBD1. The CDR3 is 13 residues long. Losses at the gene ends were 8 bases for V and 3 bases for J; bases not matched to a gene: 6. Germline lookup yields CDR1 WSHSY and CDR2 SAAADI. The DNA of the CDR3 is TGCGCCAGCGAGGGACAGGCGAACTACGAGCAGTACTTC. This encodes CASEGQANYEQYF.

This sequence joins TRBV10-3 and TRBJ2-7, with TRBD2 identical over 7 bases. Germline trimming cut 0 bases from V and 5 bases from J; bases unmatched to any gene: 7. CDR3 length: 15 residues. Germline V gene lookup returns CDR1 ENHRY and CDR2 SYGVKD. The DNA for the CDR3 is TGTGCCATCAGTGAGTCGATAGGCGGGAGTAACGAGCAGTACTTC. Amino acid sequence: CAISESIGGSNEQYF.

The chain carries TRBV5-1 and TRBJ2-1; 10 bases match TRBD1. This CDR3 has 16 residues. V shed 4 bases, J shed 2 bases, and the junction held 6 bases outside the gene matches. CDR1 and CDR2 (germline): SGHRS, YFSETQ. The CDR3 DNA sequence: TGCGCCAGCAGCCCTCTTGGACAGGGGGCCTACAATGAGCAGTTCTTC. Amino acids: CASSPLGQGAYNEQFF.

The rearrangement links TRBV13 to TRBJ1-2; the match to TRBD1 covers 9 bases. With 0 bases clipped from V and 5 bases from J, the junction kept 4 bases outside the gene matches. CDR3 size: 15 residues. The germline V gene encodes CDR1 PRHDT and CDR2 FYEKMQ (reference sequence). CDR3 sequence: CASSLGRTGEYGYTF. The CDR3 DNA reads TGTGCCAGCAGCTTAGGCCGGACAGGGGAATATGGCTACACCTTC.

This chain uses TRBV6-2 or TRBV6-3 with TRBJ2-7; TRBD2 might be the D (7 bases). Trimming pared 2 bases from V and 3 bases from J, leaving 14 bases between. CDR1 is MNHEY and CDR2 is SVGEGT in the germline V gene. The CDR3 runs 15 residues. This CDR3 reads CASSYAGAGDYEQYF. The CDR3 bases are TGTGCCAGCAGTTACGCGGGGGCAGGGGACTACGAGCAGTACTTC.

The chain is built from TRBV11-1 and TRBJ2-3; D might be TRBD2 (6 bases). The germline V gene has CDR1 SGHAT and CDR2 FQDESV (reference sequence). V lost 5 bases to trimming and J lost 0 bases, with 12 bases between them. The CDR3 spans 15 residues. The DNA for the CDR3 is TGTGCCAGCAGCGCCAGCGGGCCAAGCACAGATACGCAGTATTTT. This gives the protein CASSASGPSTDTQYF.

The chain carries TRBV11-3 and TRBJ2-3; TRBD2 matches at 7 bases. The V and J ends lost 1 base and 2 bases, in that order; junction bases with no gene match: 9. CDR1 and CDR2 from the germline V gene are SGHNT and YENEEA. This CDR3 has 17 amino acids. This chain's CDR3 is CASSLGVGGPVTDTQYF. CDR3 sequence (DNA): TGTGCCAGCAGCTTAGGGGTGGGAGGGCCGGTCACAGATACGCAGTATTTT.

The rearrangement uses TRBV29-1 and TRBJ1-1, with D hard to call. V was clipped by 2 bases and J by 2 bases, with 9 bases between them. The germline V gene has CDR1 SQVTM and CDR2 ANQGSEA. The CDR3 is 13 amino acids. This CDR3 is CSVESEGNTEAFF. The CDR3 DNA follows: TGCAGCGTTGAATCGGAGGGTAACACTGAAGCTTTCTTT. Together with reference TRBV29-1 and TRBJ1-1, the CDR3 gives the full variable domain: SAVISQKPSRDICQRGTSLTIQCQVDSQVTMMFWYRQQPGQSLTLIATANQGSEATYESGFVIDKFPISRPNLTFSTLTVSNMSPEDSSIYLCSVESEGNTEAFFGQGTRLTVV.

The chain employs TRBV6-2 or TRBV6-3 and TRBJ2-1, with TRBD2 identical over 8 bases. The CDR3 spans 15 residues. V lost 0 bases, J lost 7 bases, and 5 bases stayed unmatched. CDR1 and CDR2 from the germline V gene are MNHEY and SVGEGT. The CDR3 is CASSYSQREWNEQFF. The CDR3 nucleotides read TGTGCCAGCAGTTACTCGCAGCGGGAGTGGAATGAGCAGTTCTTC.

The chain recombines TRBV18 with TRBJ2-1; perhaps TRBD2 as D (6 bases). Germline CDR1 is KGHSH and CDR2 is LQKENI. The CDR3 spans 16 residues. Trimming stripped 1 base from V and 5 bases from J, with 15 bases between. In nucleotides, the CDR3 is TGTGCCAGCTCACCACGGGGGGTAGCGGCTAACAATGAGCAGTTCTTC. Translation: CASSPRGVAANNEQFF.

The V call is TRBV5-4, the J call TRBJ2-7; the match to TRBD1 covers 8 bases. Germline CDR1 is SGHNT and CDR2 is YYREEE (reference sequence). V lost 4 bases, J lost 1 base, and 10 bases stayed unmatched. The CDR3 runs 16 residues. CDR3 coding DNA: TGTGCCAGCAGCCGACCGGGACAGGCATTGTCCTACGAGCAGTACTTC. As protein: CASSRPGQALSYEQYF.

This clone turned up a few times. The V gene is TRBV29-1, the J gene TRBJ2-7; D is unclear. The CDR3 is made up of 10 amino acids. The germline V and J ends were trimmed by 6 bases and 3 bases, with 6 bases remaining between them. CDR1 is SQVTM, CDR2 ANQGSEA, per germline. The CDR3 DNA sequence: TGCAGCGTCGAGGACTACGAGCAGTACTTC. Translation: CSVEDYEQYF.

The chain combines TRBV5-1 with TRBJ1-2; 8 bases line up with TRBD1. CDR1 is SGHRS and CDR2 is YFSETQ in the germline V gene. The CDR3 spans 14 residues. Germline trimming cut 3 bases from V and 4 bases from J; bases unmatched to any gene: 5. The CDR3 here is CASSSGGSGYGYTF. CDR3 DNA: TGCGCCAGCAGCTCAGGGGGCAGTGGCTATGGCTACACCTTC.

The chain carries TRBV19 and TRBJ2-7, with TRBD2 matching 13 bases. With V trimmed by 7 bases and J by 2 bases, 8 bases remained unmatched. The length of the CDR3 is 16 residues. Germline V gives CDR1 LNHDA, CDR2 SQIVND (reference sequence). CDR3 bases: TGTGCCAGTACCAGGCAAGGACTAGCGGGAGCCTACGAGCAGTACTTC. Residues: CASTRQGLAGAYEQYF.

The chain combines TRBV7-2 with TRBJ2-7, with TRBD1 identical over 7 bases. This CDR3 contains 15 residues. Germline CDR1 reads SGHTA; CDR2 reads FQGNSA. With 7 bases clipped from V and 2 bases from J, the junction kept 11 bases outside the gene matches. DNA of the CDR3: TGTGCCAGCACCAAAGGGGGCCACAGTACCTACGAGCAGTACTTC. Translation gives CASTKGGHSTYEQYF.

V usage is TRBV3-1 (or the pseudogene TRBV3-2) and J usage is TRBJ2-3, with 10 bases that match TRBD2. The CDR3 covers 22 residues. Germline V gene data show CDR1 as LGHDT and CDR2 as YNNKEL (reference sequence). V lost 1 base to trimming and J lost 3 bases; unmatched junction nucleotides: 22. The CDR3, as DNA: TGTGCCAGCAGCCAAGTCACCAGAACAGGGAAGGGGAAGCGGGGGGGAACAGATACGCAGTATTTT. This translates into CASSQVTRTGKGKRGGTDTQYF.

The gene calls are TRBV7-9 and TRBJ2-7, with TRBD2 identical over 8 bases. The V and J ends lost 5 bases and 7 bases, in that order; junction bases with no gene match: 7. Germline V gene lookup returns CDR1 SEHNR and CDR2 FQNEAQ (reference sequence). The CDR3 is 13 residues long. CDR3 region: CASSPSGQREQYF. CDR3 nucleotides: TGTGCCAGCAGCCCTAGCGGGCAAAGGGAGCAGTACTTC.

The CDR3 loop is CASRAGGLYEQYF. The DNA for the CDR3 is TGTGCCAGCAGAGCGGGAGGGCTCTACGAGCAGTACTTC. V gene TRBV11-2 combines with J gene TRBJ2-7; 10 bases align to TRBD2. Trimming removed 6 bases from V and 3 bases from J; junction bases left unmatched: 2. The germline CDR1 and CDR2 sequences are SGHAT and FQNNGV. The CDR3 is 13 amino acids. The whole variable domain, filled in from reference TRBV11-2 and TRBJ2-7, reads EAGVAQSPRYKIIEKRQSVAFWCNPISGHATLYWYQQILGQGPKLLIQFQNNGVVDDSQLPKDRFSAERLKGVDSTLKIQPAKLEDSAVYLCASRAGGLYEQYFGPGTRLTVT.

The V and J genes are TRBV5-1 and TRBJ1-2, with D unclear. CDR1 is SGHRS and CDR2 is YFSETQ in the germline V gene. The CDR3 totals 14 residues. Trimming cost V 2 bases and J 3 bases, with 11 bases left between them. CDR3 loop: CASSLGEGDYGYTF. The DNA for the CDR3 is TGCGCCAGCAGCTTAGGCGAGGGAGACTATGGCTACACCTTC. The variable domain in full, completed from reference TRBV5-1 and TRBJ1-2, reads KAGVTQTPRYLIKTRGQQVTLSCSPISGHRSVSWYQQTPGQGLQFLFEYFSETQRNKGNFPGRFSGRQFSNSRSEMNVSTLELGDSALYLCASSLGEGDYGYTFGSGTRLTVV.

The rearrangement links TRBV27 to TRBJ1-5; the D gene is possibly TRBD1 (5 bases). Germline CDR1 is MNHEY and CDR2 is SMNVEV (reference sequence). V was cut by 7 bases and J by 2 bases, with 15 bases left in between. The CDR3 has 15 residues. CDR3: CASKVVMGRNQPQHF. In nucleotides, the CDR3 is TGTGCCAGCAAGGTGGTGATGGGGCGCAATCAGCCCCAGCATTTT.

This chain links TRBV7-3 with TRBJ2-1, with D unclear. Germline CDR1 SGHTA, CDR2 FQGTGA. The CDR3 consists of 15 residues. V was trimmed by 2 bases and J by 2 bases, leaving 10 bases between them. CDR3 bases: TGTGCCAGCAGCTTAGTTGTGGGCCCCTACAATGAGCAGTTCTTC. Protein: CASSLVVGPYNEQFF.

The chain carries TRBV27 and TRBJ2-7, with 8 bases that match TRBD1. The V and J ends lost 4 bases and 1 base, in that order; junction bases with no gene match: 9. Per the germline V gene, CDR1 is MNHEY and CDR2 is SMNVEV (reference sequence). CDR3 length: 16 amino acids. For the CDR3, the DNA is TGTGCCAGCAGTTCATTCCGGACAGGGTCATCCTACGAGCAGTACTTC. This codes for CASSSFRTGSSYEQYF.

V and J are TRBV29-1 and TRBJ2-2; TRBD2 aligns across 8 bases. J was trimmed by 4 bases and V by 7 bases; bases with no gene match: 8. In germline, CDR1 is SQVTM, CDR2 ANQGSEA. The CDR3 covers 14 residues. This CDR3 reads CSAGAGGGTGELFF. The CDR3 nucleotides are TGCAGCGCAGGTGCGGGAGGTGGCACCGGGGAGCTGTTTTTT.

The CDR3 DNA reads TGTGCCAGCAGTTTAGGAGGCGGTTATGAAGCTTTCTTT. Translated: CASSLGGGYEAFF. The V and J genes are TRBV12-3 or TRBV12-4 and TRBJ1-1; D ambiguous. V lost 1 base and J 7 bases, leaving 10 bases between the germline ends. There are 13 residues in the CDR3.